The TCR beta chain described here comes from a study of blood T cell repertoires in COVID-19. Study at large: The United States, Italy and Spain supplied acute and convalescent COVID-19 samples. PBMCs, B-cell-depleted T cells, or T cells were the source of the cDNA or gDNA that made up the material.

Original data processing: Estimation of nucleated cell counts was performed using reference gene primer amplification. Measured with immunoSEQ multiplex PCR; TCRdb has only the in-frame clones, and not every one. The V and J calls and the clone size are those of that table, but D and trimming were determined from the DNA. The table includes over 85,000 clones, 75% to 95% detected once. V gave up 4 bases and J gave up 5 bases, with 14 bases separating them. CDR3 size: 14 residues. Germline V gene data show CDR1 as MNHEY and CDR2 as SVGAGI. The sequenced sample consisted of peripheral blood. This sequence originates from a young man with acute or convalescent COVID-19. V is TRBV6-5 and J is TRBJ1-2; D gene ambiguous. The CDR3 is CASSSERRMYGYTF. CDR3 nucleotide sequence: TGTGCCAGCAGTTCCGAGAGGAGGATGTATGGCTACACCTTC.